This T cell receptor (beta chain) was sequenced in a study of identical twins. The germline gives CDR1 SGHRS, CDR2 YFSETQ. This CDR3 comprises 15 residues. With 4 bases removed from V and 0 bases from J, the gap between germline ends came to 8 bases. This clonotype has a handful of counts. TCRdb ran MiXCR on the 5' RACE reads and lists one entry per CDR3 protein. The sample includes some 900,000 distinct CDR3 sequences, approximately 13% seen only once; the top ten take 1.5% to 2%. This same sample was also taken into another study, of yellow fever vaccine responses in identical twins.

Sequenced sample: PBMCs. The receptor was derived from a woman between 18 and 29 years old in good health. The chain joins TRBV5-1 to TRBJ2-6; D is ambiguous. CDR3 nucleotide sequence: TGCGCCAGCAGCGCCGGTTACTCTGGGGCCAACGTCCTGACTTTC. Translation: CASSAGYSGANVLTF.